Shown below are 32 T cell receptor beta chains from a single sample sequenced in a study of siplizumab effects on memory and regulatory T cells. Sequencing was performed with immunoSEQ multiplex PCR; in TCRdb, only in-frame clones are kept and a portion is missing. This table has over 90,000 clones, 80% to 95% appearing once. The source material was CD4+ T cells sorted from blood. These receptor sequences come from a human donor in good health.

The chain uses TRBV2 and TRBJ1-1; D is unclear. CDR1 and CDR2 (germline): SNHLY, FYNNEI. V lost 8 bases and J lost 6, with 13 bases in between. The CDR3 covers 12 residues. The CDR3 spells CASGSHSAEAFF. The CDR3 bases are TGTGCCAGCGGAAGTCATTCTGCTGAAGCTTTCTTT.

The chain is built from TRBV7-2 and TRBJ2-1, with D perhaps matching TRBD1 (6 bases). V gave up 2 bases and J gave up 5 bases, with 7 bases separating them. The CDR3 has 13 residues. CDR1 is SGHTA, CDR2 FQGNSA, per germline. The CDR3 loop is CASSLYRDNEQFF. For the CDR3, the DNA is TGTGCCAGCAGCTTATACAGGGACAATGAGCAGTTCTTC. Using reference TRBV7-2 and TRBJ2-1 for the parts outside the CDR3, the full variable domain is GAGVSQSPSNKVTEKGKDVELRCDPISGHTALYWYRQSLGQGLEFLIYFQGNSAPDKSGLPSDRFSAERTGGSVSTLTIQRTQQEDSAVYLCASSLYRDNEQFFGPGTRLTVL.

The V and J genes are TRBV6-6 and TRBJ2-1; 9 nucleotides line up with TRBD2. The germline V gene encodes CDR1 MNHNY and CDR2 SVGAGI (reference sequence). The CDR3 runs to 16 residues. Germline trimming cut 2 bases from V and 8 bases from J; bases unmatched to any gene: 10. The CDR3 bases are TGTGCCAGCAGTTACGGAGCGGGAGGAGGGTGGGATGAGCAGTTCTTC. This sequence encodes CASSYGAGGGWDEQFF.

V usage is TRBV29-1 and J usage is TRBJ2-5; tentatively, D is TRBD1 (5 bases). V lost 5 bases and J lost 4, with 14 bases in between. The CDR3 has 13 residues. Germline V gene sequence: CDR1 SQVTM, CDR2 ANQGSEA. The CDR3 sequence: CSVRSSQGETQYF. The CDR3 DNA follows: TGCAGCGTTCGATCTTCTCAGGGAGAGACCCAGTACTTC.

A note on this clone: One junction end does not reproduce the germline sequence, and a read error may be involved. This chain uses TRBV5-8 with TRBJ1-3; D gene unclear. The CDR3 length is 12 residues. CDR1 and CDR2 (germline): SGHTS, YDEGEE. The CDR3 loop reads CASSLGVRRYEF. CDR3 sequence (DNA): TGTGCCAGCAGCTTGGGTGTAAGGCGGTACGAATTT.

The sample holds one count of this clone. The chain couples TRBV28 to TRBJ2-1, with 10 positions matching TRBD2. The CDR3 is 17 amino acids. CDR1 MDHEN and CDR2 SYDVKM come from the germline V gene. The trim removed 4 bases at V and 1 base at J, leaving 7 bases unmatched. In DNA form, the CDR3 reads TGTGCCAGCAGTTACAAGCGGGAGGGGATTTCCTACAATGAGCAGTTCTTC. Its translation is CASSYKREGISYNEQFF. The entire variable domain, with the rest obtained from reference TRBV28 and TRBJ2-1, is as follows: DVKVTQSSRYLVKRTGEKVFLECVQDMDHENMFWYRQDPGLGLRLIYFSYDVKMKEKGDIPEGYSVSREKKERFSLILESASTNQTSMYLCASSYKREGISYNEQFFGPGTRLTVL.

The chain employs TRBV29-1 and TRBJ2-5; 7 bases match TRBD2. V was clipped by 4 bases and J by 5 bases; unmatched bases: 10. Looked up from germline, CDR1 is SQVTM and CDR2 is ANQGSEA. This CDR3 is 14 amino acids long. CDR3: CSVAGGRERETQYF. In DNA form, the CDR3 reads TGCAGCGTTGCCGGAGGGCGGGAGAGGGAGACCCAGTACTTC. Looking up the rest from reference TRBV29-1 and TRBJ2-5 gives the full variable domain: SAVISQKPSRDICQRGTSLTIQCQVDSQVTMMFWYRQQPGQSLTLIATANQGSEATYESGFVIDKFPISRPNLTFSTLTVSNMSPEDSSIYLCSVAGGRERETQYFGPGTRLLVL.

In this sample, this clone turned up a few times. V and J are TRBV6-5 and TRBJ1-3; the D gene is possibly TRBD1 (6 bases). Between the trimmed V and J ends, which lost 10 bases and 2 bases, there was a span of 12 bases. The CDR3 contains 13 residues. Germline CDR1 MNHEY, CDR2 SVGAGI. CDR3 region: CATAGEAGNTIYF. In DNA, the CDR3 is TGTGCCACTGCAGGGGAGGCTGGAAACACCATATATTTT.

V usage is TRBV5-1 and J usage is TRBJ1-5; possible D gene TRBD1, 6 bases. Germline values: CDR1 SGHRS, CDR2 YFSETQ. This CDR3 comprises 13 residues. V shed 2 bases and J shed 8 bases, with 11 bases lying between them. This CDR3 is CASSFGGSEPQHF. CDR3 nucleotides: TGCGCCAGCAGCTTTGGGGGCTCGGAGCCCCAGCATTTT. Using reference TRBV5-1 and TRBJ1-5 for the parts outside the CDR3, the full variable domain is KAGVTQTPRYLIKTRGQQVTLSCSPISGHRSVSWYQQTPGQGLQFLFEYFSETQRNKGNFPGRFSGRQFSNSRSEMNVSTLELGDSALYLCASSFGGSEPQHFGDGTRLSIL.

The chain is built from TRBV5-1 and TRBJ2-7; no firm D call. Germline lookup yields CDR1 SGHRS and CDR2 YFSETQ. V dropped 2 bases and J dropped 2 bases, with 11 bases sitting between them. The CDR3 sequence is 14 residues long. CDR3 nucleotides: TGCGCCAGCAGCTTAACCCGAACTACCTACGAGCAGTACTTC. This codes for CASSLTRTTYEQYF. Full variable domain (rest looked up from reference TRBV5-1 and TRBJ2-7): KAGVTQTPRYLIKTRGQQVTLSCSPISGHRSVSWYQQTPGQGLQFLFEYFSETQRNKGNFPGRFSGRQFSNSRSEMNVSTLELGDSALYLCASSLTRTTYEQYFGPGTRLTVT.

This clone appeared a single time. The rearrangement joins TRBV14 to TRBJ2-7, with D possibly being TRBD2 (6 bases). Germline V gene sequence: CDR1 SGHDN, CDR2 FVKESK. The CDR3 runs 14 residues. Trimming took 8 bases from V and 2 from J, leaving 16 bases between them. CDR3 sequence reads: CASAGTFSPYEQYF. Written as DNA, the CDR3 is TGTGCCAGCGCCGGGACTTTCAGTCCCTACGAGCAGTACTTC.

The V gene is TRBV21-1, the J gene TRBJ2-1; the table gives TRBD2 as D, unverified against the DNA. TRBV21-1 is noted as a pseudogene. The CDR3 is 16 amino acids. The CDR3 DNA follows: TGTGCCAGCTCCCTAACCCGACTAGGGGCCTACAATGAGCAGTTCTTC. Translation: CASSLTRLGAYNEQFF.

J is TRBJ1-1 and V is TRBV7-3; D might be TRBD1 (6 bases). Germline V lookup: CDR1 SGHTA, CDR2 FQGTGA. With 5 bases removed from V and 0 bases from J, the gap between germline ends came to 10 bases. The CDR3 sequence is 14 residues long. The CDR3 sequence: CASSLGGLNTEAFF. Written as DNA, the CDR3 is TGTGCCAGCAGCCTAGGGGGGTTGAACACTGAAGCTTTCTTT.

This clone was recorded a few times. The chain employs TRBV30 and TRBJ1-4, with 9 bases that match TRBD1. With V trimmed by 1 base and J by 6 bases, 9 bases remained unmatched. From germline, CDR1 is GTSNPN and CDR2 SVGIG (reference sequence). The CDR3 is 16 residues long. The CDR3 loop is CAWSELGGTGHEKLFF. CDR3 DNA sequence: TGTGCCTGGAGTGAATTAGGCGGGACAGGGCATGAAAAACTGTTTTTT. The whole variable domain, remainder taken from reference TRBV30 and TRBJ1-4, is SQTIHQWPATLVQPVGSPLSLECTVEGTSNPNLYWYRQAAGRGLQLLFYSVGIGQISSEVPQNLSASRPQDRQFILSSKKLLLSDSGFYLCAWSELGGTGHEKLFFGSGTQLSVL.

The V call is TRBV5-4, the J call TRBJ1-4; no clear D gene. Germline loops: CDR1 SGHNT, CDR2 YYREEE (reference sequence). CDR3 size: 17 residues. V was shortened by 0 bases and J by 0 bases, with 12 bases between the two germline ends. The CDR3 here is CASSLDGPTSTNEKLFF. In DNA form, the CDR3 reads TGTGCCAGCAGCTTGGATGGCCCGACATCAACTAATGAAAAACTGTTTTTT.

This clone occurred once. The rearrangement joins TRBV9 to TRBJ2-3; 9 bases agree with TRBD2. This CDR3 has 15 amino acids. The J segment lost 6 bases and the V segment lost 2 bases, leaving 7 bases of the junction unmatched. Germline loops: CDR1 SGDLS, CDR2 YYNGEE. The CDR3 nucleotides read TGTGCCAGCAGCGTTAGCGGGAGAAACTTGGATACGCAGTATTTT. It translates to CASSVSGRNLDTQYF.

The chain joins TRBV4-1 to TRBJ2-3, with TRBD2 matching over 8 bases. The CDR3 is 15 residues long. Trimming at V came to 4 bases and at J to 6 bases, leaving 9 bases not matched to a gene. Germline CDR1 and CDR2: MGHRA and YSYEKL. Here the CDR3 reads CASSRLLAAPDTQYF. CDR3 nucleotide sequence: TGCGCCAGCAGCCGCCTACTAGCGGCTCCTGATACGCAGTATTTT.

The chain uses TRBV7-2 and TRBJ1-1, with D possibly matching TRBD1 (5 bases). V lost 8 bases and J 0 bases, leaving 10 bases between the germline ends. Germline values: CDR1 SGHTA, CDR2 FQGNSA. CDR3 length equals 13 residues. CDR3 DNA: TGTGCCAGCGGAGGGGTATTGAACACTGAAGCTTTCTTT. Translating gives CASGGVLNTEAFF.

The rearrangement uses TRBV28 and TRBJ1-5, with D perhaps matching TRBD1 (5 bases). Germline-derived CDR1 and CDR2 are MDHEN and SYDVKM. Trimming removed 3 bases from V and 2 bases from J, with 11 bases in between. The CDR3 sequence is 15 residues long. The CDR3 nucleotides are TGTGCCAGCAGTTTGTCTGGGGACCGCAATCAGCCCCAGCATTTT. It encodes CASSLSGDRNQPQHF.

The rearrangement joins TRBV30 to TRBJ1-2; D is undetermined. In germline, CDR1 is GTSNPN, CDR2 SVGIG (reference sequence). The CDR3 extends over 15 amino acids. Trimming removed 0 bases from V and 7 bases from J, with 18 bases in between. In DNA form, the CDR3 reads TGTGCCTGGAGTGTTACCCTTGGCCGGAGAGGTGGCTACACCTTC. It is translated as CAWSVTLGRRGGYTF.

This clone was counted a single time. The J gene is TRBJ2-3, the V gene TRBV28; no clear D. Trimming cost V 3 bases and J 2 bases, with 6 bases left between them. CDR1 is MDHEN and CDR2 is SYDVKM in the germline V gene. The CDR3 is 13 residues long. The CDR3 region is CASSFLPTDTQYF. The CDR3 nucleotides read TGTGCCAGCAGTTTCCTTCCCACAGATACGCAGTATTTT.

This chain links TRBV28 with TRBJ1-4; D possibly corresponds to TRBD1 (6 bases). V dropped 6 bases and J dropped 3 bases, with 14 bases sitting between them. In germline, CDR1 is MDHEN, CDR2 SYDVKM. This CDR3 region has 15 residues. CDR3 DNA sequence: TGTGCCAGCAGAAACACAGGGACCTCTAATGAAAAACTGTTTTTT. Translation gives CASRNTGTSNEKLFF.

This chain joins TRBV5-1 and TRBJ1-2, with D unresolved. The CDR3 loop spans 12 amino acids. Per germline, CDR1 SGHRS and CDR2 YFSETQ. Trimming left V 5 bases short and J 6 bases short, with 11 bases between. This chain's CDR3 is CASSPGRDGYTF. The CDR3 coding sequence is TGCGCCAGCAGTCCTGGGCGGGATGGCTACACCTTC.

The V gene is TRBV7-8, the J gene TRBJ1-1; D may be TRBD1 (5 bases). CDR3 length: 13 amino acids. The ends were cut back, 5 bases at V and 0 bases at J, with 7 bases in the middle. Germline-derived CDR1 and CDR2 are SGHVS and FQNEAQ. The CDR3 here is CASSPTVNTEAFF. CDR3 nucleotide sequence: TGTGCCAGCAGCCCGACAGTGAACACTGAAGCTTTCTTT.

The rearrangement links TRBV19 to TRBJ2-5; unclear D gene. The germline gives CDR1 LNHDA, CDR2 SQIVND (reference sequence). The V gene lost 5 bases and the J gene lost 0 bases, with 7 bases spanning the gap. The CDR3 covers 13 residues. In DNA, the CDR3 is TGTGCCAGTAGTTATCTGTACCAAGAGACCCAGTACTTC. Translated, it gives CASSYLYQETQYF. The complete variable domain, with remaining parts taken from reference TRBV19 and TRBJ2-5, reads DGGITQSPKYLFRKEGQNVTLSCEQNLNHDAMYWYRQDPGQGLRLIYYSQIVNDFQKGDIAEGYSVSREKKESFPLTVTSAQKNPTAFYLCASSYLYQETQYFGPGTRLLVL.

The J gene is TRBJ2-7, the V gene TRBV19; 9 bases are shared with TRBD1. The V and J ends lost 10 bases and 4 bases, in that order; junction bases with no gene match: 17. The CDR3 length is 16 residues. Germline V gene sequence: CDR1 LNHDA, CDR2 SQIVND (reference sequence). The CDR3 DNA reads as TGTGCCACCGCTGGGGAGGGGACAGGGCGCTTGTACGAGCAGTACTTC. Translation gives CATAGEGTGRLYEQYF.

This clone occurred a few times. The chain uses TRBV28 and TRBJ2-6, with D perhaps matching TRBD2 (5 bases). Deletions cut 8 bases from V and 0 bases from J, with 14 bases between. The CDR3 covers 16 residues. The germline V gene encodes CDR1 MDHEN and CDR2 SYDVKM. CDR3: CASSVQRSSGANVLTF. The CDR3 nucleotides are TGTGCCAGCTCAGTTCAGCGGAGCTCTGGGGCCAACGTCCTGACTTTC.

The chain combines TRBV11-2 with TRBJ1-1; 7 bases are a match to TRBD1. The CDR3 is 15 residues long. The V segment lost 3 bases and the J segment 0 bases; nucleotides outside the gene matches: 4. CDR1 SGHAT and CDR2 FQNNGV come from the germline V gene. The CDR3 spells CASSFTGTVNTEAFF. The DNA of the CDR3 is TGTGCCAGCAGCTTTACCGGGACAGTGAACACTGAAGCTTTCTTT.

The CDR3 reads CASRPTGIYGYTF. The CDR3 DNA reads TGTGCCAGCAGACCGACAGGGATCTATGGCTACACCTTC. The gene calls are TRBV6-1 and TRBJ1-2, with 7 positions matching TRBD1. J lost 4 bases, V lost 6 bases, and 5 bases had no gene match. The germline CDR1 and CDR2 sequences are MNHNS and SASEGT. The CDR3 is 13 amino acids.

This chain links TRBV6-5 with TRBJ2-1; D call uncertain. The CDR3 contains 14 residues. The V end was cut by 0 bases, the J end by 5 bases, with 8 bases between. Germline values: CDR1 MNHEY, CDR2 SVGAGI. CDR3: CASSYSIQNNEQFF. Here the CDR3 DNA reads TGTGCCAGCAGTTACTCGATACAGAACAATGAGCAGTTCTTC.

J is TRBJ2-7 and V is TRBV28; the match to TRBD1 covers 9 bases. J gave up 1 base and V 6 bases, and 7 bases lay outside the gene matches. This CDR3 contains 15 residues. Germline assignment: CDR1 MDHEN and CDR2 SYDVKM. The CDR3 spells CASRTPGTGSYEQYF. The CDR3 nucleotides read TGTGCCAGCAGGACGCCCGGGACAGGGTCCTACGAGCAGTACTTC.

This sequence joins TRBV28 and TRBJ2-7; D gene ambiguous. The CDR3 runs to 14 residues. Germline CDR1 and CDR2: MDHEN and SYDVKM. Trimming pared 6 bases from V and 0 bases from J, leaving 12 bases between. DNA for the CDR3: TGTGCCAGCAGCCCCCCGGGTAGCTCCTACGAGCAGTACTTC. Protein: CASSPPGSSYEQYF.